The 26 T cell receptor beta chains below all came from one sample that was sequenced in a study of blood T cell repertoires in COVID-19. TCRdb keeps only in-frame clones here, not all; method: immunoSEQ multiplex PCR. The data show about 340,000 clones, around 86% seen once. Sequenced material: peripheral blood. The receptors stem from a woman aged 45-59 years with COVID-19, enrolled during active disease.

The chain links TRBV6-6 to TRBJ1-1, with D hard to call. Trimming removed 0 bases at V and 11 bases at J, with 10 bases between. Germline-derived CDR1 and CDR2 are MNHNY and SVGAGI (reference sequence). The CDR3 is 12 residues long. The CDR3 nucleotides are TGTGCCAGCAGTTACTCTTCCGGGAGTGCTTTCTTT. Translated, it gives CASSYSSGSAFF.

The gene calls are TRBV7-2 and TRBJ2-2, with 9 bases that match TRBD2. This CDR3 region has 16 residues. Trimming took 3 bases from V and 1 from J; bases not matched to a gene: 3. Germline CDR1 and CDR2: SGHTA and FQGNSA. CDR3 nucleotides: TGTGCCAGCAGCTTTAGACTAGCGGTGAACACCGGGGAGCTGTTTTTT. Protein sequence: CASSFRLAVNTGELFF. The variable domain in full, completed from reference TRBV7-2 and TRBJ2-2, reads GAGVSQSPSNKVTEKGKDVELRCDPISGHTALYWYRQSLGQGLEFLIYFQGNSAPDKSGLPSDRFSAERTGGSVSTLTIQRTQQEDSAVYLCASSFRLAVNTGELFFGEGSRLTVL.

The rearrangement joins TRBV15 to TRBJ1-2, with 7 bases matching TRBD1. The CDR3 is 16 amino acids. After removal of 0 bases from V and 6 bases from J, the junction contained 10 bases not matched to a gene. In germline, CDR1 is LNHNV, CDR2 YYDKDF (reference sequence). Written as DNA, the CDR3 is TGTGCCACCAGCAGAGATAGGCGGACAGGTAGCGATGGCTACACCTTC. Translated, it gives CATSRDRRTGSDGYTF.

The rearrangement uses TRBV5-4 and TRBJ1-1, with D maybe TRBD1 (5 bases). CDR1 SGHNT and CDR2 YYREEE come from the germline V gene (reference sequence). The CDR3 spans 15 residues. The V end was cut by 4 bases, the J end by 1 base, with 14 bases between. CDR3 region: CASSTLRQTNTEAFF. In DNA form, the CDR3 reads TGTGCCAGCAGCACCCTCCGACAGACGAACACTGAAGCTTTCTTT.

V is TRBV5-6 and J is TRBJ1-3; D not resolved. CDR1 is SGHDT and CDR2 is YYEEEE in the germline V gene. The CDR3 loop spans 13 amino acids. Trimming stripped 0 bases from V and 4 bases from J, with 5 bases between. In DNA, the CDR3 is TGTGCCAGCAGCTTGGGAGAGGGAAACACCATATATTTT. Encoded protein: CASSLGEGNTIYF.

The V and J genes are TRBV19 and TRBJ2-7, with 9 bases that match TRBD1. The CDR3 runs 15 residues. The germline gives CDR1 LNHDA, CDR2 SQIVND (reference sequence). The V and J ends lost 3 bases and 4 bases, in that order; junction bases with no gene match: 7. The CDR3 DNA reads as TGTGCCAGTAGTATTCTGGACAGGGGATTGTACGAGCAGTACTTC. It encodes CASSILDRGLYEQYF.

The chain links TRBV3-1 (or the pseudogene TRBV3-2) to TRBJ2-5; 14 nucleotides match TRBD2. The germline V gene encodes CDR1 LGHDT and CDR2 YNNKEL (reference sequence). J was trimmed by 4 bases and V by 4 bases; bases with no gene match: 2. The CDR3 totals 15 residues. The CDR3 DNA reads as TGTGCCAGCAGCCTGGGACTAGCGGGAGTAGAGACCCAGTACTTC. It codes for CASSLGLAGVETQYF.

The J gene is TRBJ2-7, the V gene TRBV4-2, with 7 bases aligning to TRBD1. The CDR3 loop spans 13 amino acids. V shed 4 bases, J shed 6 bases, and the junction held 6 bases outside the gene matches. Germline CDR1 is LGHNA and CDR2 is YNFKEQ. The chain's CDR3 is CASSPRQGLEQYF. The CDR3 DNA reads as TGTGCCAGCAGCCCCCGACAGGGTCTCGAGCAGTACTTC.

V and J are TRBV19 and TRBJ2-2; no clear D. The CDR3 contains 16 residues. The germline CDR1 and CDR2 sequences are LNHDA and SQIVND (reference sequence). V gave up 4 bases and J gave up 1 base, with 13 bases separating them. For the CDR3, the DNA is TGTGCCAGTAGTAGACTCAGCGAATTGAACACCGGGGAGCTGTTTTTT. Residues: CASSRLSELNTGELFF.

The V and J genes are TRBV30 and TRBJ1-1, with D unresolved. V was clipped by 4 bases and J by 1 base, with 10 bases between them. The V gene's germline CDR1 is GTSNPN and CDR2 SVGIG (reference sequence). The CDR3 has 13 amino acids. The CDR3 spells CAWTTSGNTEAFF. The CDR3 DNA reads TGTGCCTGGACCACGTCAGGGAACACTGAAGCTTTCTTT. The full variable domain, completed using reference TRBV30 and TRBJ1-1, is SQTIHQWPATLVQPVGSPLSLECTVEGTSNPNLYWYRQAAGRGLQLLFYSVGIGQISSEVPQNLSASRPQDRQFILSSKKLLLSDSGFYLCAWTTSGNTEAFFGQGTRLTVV.

The chain employs TRBV15 and TRBJ2-5, with 13 bases fitting TRBD2. Germline-derived CDR1 and CDR2 are LNHNV and YYDKDF (reference sequence). The J segment lost 9 bases and the V segment lost 8 bases, leaving 12 bases of the junction unmatched. The CDR3 covers 15 residues. In nucleotides, the CDR3 is TGTGCCACCTCCCACGCCGGGACTAGCGGGACGGCCCAGTACTTC. This sequence encodes CATSHAGTSGTAQYF.

This chain uses TRBV5-6 with TRBJ1-2, with D unclear. Germline V gives CDR1 SGHDT, CDR2 YYEEEE. This CDR3 is 15 amino acids long. Trimming shortened V by 0 bases and J by 0 bases, and 9 bases separated the two germline ends. The CDR3 loop is CASSLVGRTNYGYTF. CDR3 coding DNA: TGTGCCAGCAGCTTGGTGGGCAGAACTAACTATGGCTACACCTTC.

The CDR3 sequence: CASSLILGAGLHF. CDR3 nucleotides: TGTGCCAGCAGTCTGATCTTGGGGGCGGGCCTCCACTTT. V usage is TRBV27 and J usage is TRBJ1-6; perhaps TRBD1 as D (6 bases). This CDR3 comprises 13 residues. V was clipped by 5 bases and J by 15 bases, with 17 bases between them. The germline V gene encodes CDR1 MNHEY and CDR2 SMNVEV (reference sequence).

J is TRBJ1-1 and V is TRBV12-3 or TRBV12-4, with 8 bases matching TRBD1. V lost 7 bases and J lost 5; bases outside the gene matches: 6. The length of the CDR3 is 13 residues. CDR3 loop: CASNRQGLTEAFF. CDR3 sequence (DNA): TGTGCCAGCAACCGACAGGGGCTAACTGAAGCTTTCTTT.

The chain carries TRBV6-5 and TRBJ1-1; D might be TRBD1 (5 bases). V dropped 5 bases and J dropped 7 bases, with 11 bases sitting between them. CDR1 and CDR2 (germline): MNHEY, SVGAGI. The CDR3 totals 12 residues. The CDR3 bases are TGTGCCAGCAGTCCCCAGGGAAGTGAAGCTTTCTTT. It codes for CASSPQGSEAFF.

This chain connects TRBV7-3 to TRBJ2-1; 9 bases agree with TRBD2. Germline V lookup: CDR1 SGHTA, CDR2 FQGTGA. V lost 5 bases to trimming and J lost 12 bases; unmatched junction nucleotides: 8. The CDR3 spans 13 residues. The CDR3 here is CASSPLREGGQFF. The DNA of the CDR3 is TGTGCCAGCAGCCCTCTGCGGGAGGGTGGGCAGTTCTTC.

This sequence joins TRBV18 and TRBJ2-3, with a weak D call TRBD1 (5 bases). Trimming cost V 6 bases and J 5 bases, with 9 bases left between them. The germline gives CDR1 KGHSH, CDR2 LQKENI. There are 12 residues in the CDR3. CDR3 bases: TGTGCCAGCTCTCATGACAGAGATACGCAGTATTTT. It translates to CASSHDRDTQYF.

Points on this clone: Other DNA sequences of this sample code for an identical CDR3. The chain recombines TRBV5-4 with TRBJ2-1; TRBD2 matches at 10 bases. Germline CDR1 reads SGHNT; CDR2 reads YYREEE (reference sequence). The CDR3 loop spans 15 amino acids. After removal of 0 bases from V and 8 bases from J, the junction contained 5 bases not matched to a gene. CDR3 bases: TGTGCCAGCAGCTTGGCTAGCGGGAGTAGGGATGAGCAGTTCTTC. Its translation: CASSLASGSRDEQFF.

The chain couples TRBV4-2 to TRBJ2-7, with D perhaps TRBD2 (7 bases). Trimming cost V 0 bases and J 4 bases, with 16 bases left between them. There are 16 residues in the CDR3. Germline V gene sequence: CDR1 LGHNA, CDR2 YNFKEQ. For the CDR3, the DNA is TGTGCCAGCAGCCAAGAGGTGAATAGGGGGGGATACGAGCAGTACTTC. Encoded protein: CASSQEVNRGGYEQYF.

This clone has more than one count but fewer than ten. The chain employs TRBV30 and TRBJ1-5; D is possibly TRBD1 (5 bases). CDR1 and CDR2 from the germline V gene are GTSNPN and SVGIG (reference sequence). Trimming removed 4 bases at V and 0 bases at J, with 10 bases between. The CDR3 covers 14 residues. The DNA of the CDR3 is TGTGCCTGGACTAGACAGACTAGCAATCAGCCCCAGCATTTT. This sequence encodes CAWTRQTSNQPQHF.

Here the CDR3 DNA reads TGTGCCAGCTCACCACCGTTCGCGGGAGTCGGTGAGACCCAGTACTTC. Its protein is CASSPPFAGVGETQYF. V usage is TRBV18 and J usage is TRBJ2-5; 7 bases fit TRBD2. Germline-derived CDR1 and CDR2 are KGHSH and LQKENI. The CDR3 covers 16 residues. Trimming took 0 bases from V and 5 from J; bases not matched to a gene: 9.

This chain links TRBV7-8 with TRBJ1-5; D remains unclear. Per the germline V gene, CDR1 is SGHVS and CDR2 is FQNEAQ. V lost 1 base, J lost 7 bases, and 20 bases lay in between. The CDR3 sequence is 17 residues long. CDR3 coding DNA: TGTGCCAGCAGCTTAGATTTTCCGGGGAGTACGGGACAGCCCCAGCATTTT. It yields the protein CASSLDFPGSTGQPQHF.

The chain links TRBV7-9 to TRBJ2-1; 7 bases agree with TRBD2. Germline lookup yields CDR1 SEHNR and CDR2 FQNEAQ (reference sequence). After removal of 1 base from V and 4 bases from J, the junction contained 7 bases not matched to a gene. The CDR3 consists of 16 residues. DNA of the CDR3: TGTGCCAGCAGCTTAGTGGGAAGCGGGGATTACAATGAGCAGTTCTTC. It specifies CASSLVGSGDYNEQFF.

CDR3 residues: CASSLDLIGTGWHEQFF. The CDR3 bases are TGTGCCAGCAGCTTAGACTTAATCGGGACAGGGTGGCATGAGCAGTTCTTC. The V call is TRBV11-3, the J call TRBJ2-1; 9 nucleotides line up with TRBD1. CDR3 length equals 17 residues. In germline, CDR1 is SGHNT, CDR2 YENEEA. With 0 bases clipped from V and 8 bases from J, the junction kept 11 bases outside the gene matches. The whole variable domain, remainder taken from reference TRBV11-3 and TRBJ2-1, is EAGVVQSPRYKIIEKKQPVAFWCNPISGHNTLYWYLQNLGQGPELLIRYENEEAVDDSQLPKDRFSAERLKGVDSTLKIQPAELGDSAVYLCASSLDLIGTGWHEQFFGPGTRLTVL.

This clone was seen only a few times. V and J are TRBV6-5 and TRBJ1-4; D is unresolved. The germline V gene encodes CDR1 MNHEY and CDR2 SVGAGI. V dropped 7 bases and J dropped 0 bases, with 9 bases sitting between them. The CDR3 contains 14 residues. DNA of the CDR3: TGTGCCAGCAAGAGAACAGCAACTAATGAAAAACTGTTTTTT. Encoded protein: CASKRTATNEKLFF.

The J gene is TRBJ1-4, the V gene TRBV30; D possibly corresponds to TRBD1 (5 bases). Trimming cost V 3 bases and J 4 bases, with 9 bases left between them. Germline V gives CDR1 GTSNPN, CDR2 SVGIG (reference sequence). The CDR3 is 13 amino acids. The CDR3 bases are TGTGCCTGGAGCCACAGGTTTAATGAAAAACTGTTTTTT. Residues: CAWSHRFNEKLFF.